The 2 T cell receptor beta chains presented below share a single source sample, sequenced in a study of control samples from healthy donors and cancer patients (dated by TCRdb to the early 2020s). Library prep was done by the immunoSEQ multiplex PCR assay. TCRdb took over this immuneACCESS table, retaining in-frame rearrangements with V and J assigned. Such tables are incomplete; in checked studies, under half of the missing clones stem from an unresolved V gene, and the remainder is unexplained. In all, the sample holds 70,000 to 100,000 clones, and 91% of those were seen once. The top ten clonotypes cover approximately 16% of the sample. The material sequenced was blood. The receptors here all came from a man aged 50 to 59 in good health.

This clone was counted a single time. The chain is built from TRBV7-7 and TRBJ2-5; possibly TRBD2 for D (7 bases). The V end lost 3 bases, the J end lost 5 bases, and 13 bases lay between the germline ends. CDR3 size: 14 residues. CDR1 and CDR2 from the germline V gene are SSHAT and FNYEAQ (reference sequence). CDR3 loop: CASSLAEGGETQYF. CDR3 sequence (DNA): TGTGCCAGCAGCTTGGCCGAGGGGGGGGAGACCCAGTACTTC.

The rearrangement links TRBV6-5 to TRBJ2-5; 10 nucleotides match TRBD2. This CDR3 has 16 amino acids. Germline V gene sequence: CDR1 MNHEY, CDR2 SVGAGI. V dropped 2 bases and J dropped 2; count of bases not matched to a gene: 5. The CDR3 bases are TGTGCCAGCAGTTACCGTCAGCGGGGGGGACAAGAGACCCAGTACTTC. This gives the protein CASSYRQRGGQETQYF.